This TCR beta chain was identified during a study of T cells in localized non-small cell lung cancer. The CDR3 spans 15 residues. Trimming took 1 base from V and 0 from J, leaving 10 bases between them. Germline lookup yields CDR1 SEHNR and CDR2 FQNEAQ (reference sequence). The study's findings and limits: Sequencing was limited to one tumor region, leaving the possibility of heterogeneity open. A raised T cell density in blood coincided with lengthier overall survival. Detection in adjacent lung was observed for a median around 55 of the top 100 tumor clones. Uninvolved neighboring lung showed the greatest T cell clonality, exceeding tumor.

Worth noting for this clone: Antigen specificity is unknown.

The data were produced by immunoSEQ multiplex PCR, yet TCRdb's version contains in-frame clones alone and is incomplete. The table has 30,000 to 50,000 clones, 75% to 85% seen once. The clonotype originates from a woman between 35 and 75 years old with stage II squamous cell lung carcinoma. The sequencing here drew on PBMCs, taken before any cancer treatment. The J gene is TRBJ2-7, the V gene TRBV7-9; tentatively, D is TRBD1 (5 bases). For the CDR3, the DNA is TGTGCCAGCAGCTTAGGGCAGGGCCTCTCCTACGAGCAGTACTTC. Translated: CASSLGQGLSYEQYF.